This T cell receptor beta chain originates from a study of molecular identifiers for immune sequencing clone quantification. Via MiXCR, TCRdb re-called the PCR reads, giving one row per CDR3 protein. The repertoire holds about 6,100 distinct CDR3 sequences, with under 20% as singletons. This CDR3 has 17 amino acids. The germline gives CDR1 SGHDT, CDR2 YYEEEE. Trimming pared 7 bases from V and 2 bases from J, leaving 23 bases between. This clonotype rates as medium-sized. Naive CD8 T cells were sorted as CD8+CD4-CCR7+CD45RA+. This TCR derives from a human donor in good health. Some libraries in this study had Jurkat cell RNA spiked in. The chain links TRBV5-6 to TRBJ2-3, with D uncertain. Specimen: naive CD8+ T cells from blood, with Jurkat cell RNA spiked in. Specified subset: FACS-sorted CD8+CD4-CCR7+CD45RA+ naive T cells. Here the CDR3 reads CASHDLDRTAATDTQYF. The CDR3 DNA reads as TGTGCCAGCCACGACCTAGATAGGACGGCGGCCACAGATACGCAGTATTTT.